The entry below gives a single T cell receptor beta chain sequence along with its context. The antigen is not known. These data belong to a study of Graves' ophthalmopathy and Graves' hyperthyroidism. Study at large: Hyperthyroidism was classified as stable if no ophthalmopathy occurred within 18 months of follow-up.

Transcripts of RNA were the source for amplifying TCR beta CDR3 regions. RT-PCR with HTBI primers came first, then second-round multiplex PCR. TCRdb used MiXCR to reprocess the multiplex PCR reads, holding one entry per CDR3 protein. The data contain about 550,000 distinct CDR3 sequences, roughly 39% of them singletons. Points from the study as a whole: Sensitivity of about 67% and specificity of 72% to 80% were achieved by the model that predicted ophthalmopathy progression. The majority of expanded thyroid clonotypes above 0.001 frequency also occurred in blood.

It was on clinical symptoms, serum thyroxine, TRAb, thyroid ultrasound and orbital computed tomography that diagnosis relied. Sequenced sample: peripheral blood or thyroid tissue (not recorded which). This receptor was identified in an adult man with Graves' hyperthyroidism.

The DNA for the CDR3 is TGCAGTGCAAACCCGACTAGCGGGATCGGGGAGCAGTACTTC. Translating it yields CSANPTSGIGEQYF. This rearrangement joins TRBV20-1 to TRBJ2-7, with TRBD2 matching over 11 bases. Trimming removed 6 bases from V and 7 bases from J; junction bases left unmatched: 11. The CDR3 extends over 14 amino acids. Germline V gives CDR1 DFQATT, CDR2 SNEGSKA (reference sequence).